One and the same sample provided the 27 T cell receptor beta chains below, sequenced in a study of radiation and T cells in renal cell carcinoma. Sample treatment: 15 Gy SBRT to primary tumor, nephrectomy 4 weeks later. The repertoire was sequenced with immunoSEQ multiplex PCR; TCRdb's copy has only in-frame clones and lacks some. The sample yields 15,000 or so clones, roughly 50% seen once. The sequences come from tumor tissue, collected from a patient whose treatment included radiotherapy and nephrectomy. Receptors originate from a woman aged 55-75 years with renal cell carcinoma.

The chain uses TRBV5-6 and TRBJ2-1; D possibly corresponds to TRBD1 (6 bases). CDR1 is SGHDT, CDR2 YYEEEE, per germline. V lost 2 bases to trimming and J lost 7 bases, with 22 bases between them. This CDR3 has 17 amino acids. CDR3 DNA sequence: TGTGCCAGCAGCTTAATATTACGAGGGGTAAGGGGGAATGAGCAGTTCTTC. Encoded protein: CASSLILRGVRGNEQFF.

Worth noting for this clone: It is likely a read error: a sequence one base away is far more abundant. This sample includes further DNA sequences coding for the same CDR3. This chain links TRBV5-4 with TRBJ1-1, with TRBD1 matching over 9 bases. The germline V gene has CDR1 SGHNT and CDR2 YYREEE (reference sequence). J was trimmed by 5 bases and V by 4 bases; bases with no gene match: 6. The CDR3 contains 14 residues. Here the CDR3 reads CASSMTGGDTEAFF. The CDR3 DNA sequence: TGTGCCAGCAGCATGACAGGGGGTGATACTGAAGCTTTCTTT.

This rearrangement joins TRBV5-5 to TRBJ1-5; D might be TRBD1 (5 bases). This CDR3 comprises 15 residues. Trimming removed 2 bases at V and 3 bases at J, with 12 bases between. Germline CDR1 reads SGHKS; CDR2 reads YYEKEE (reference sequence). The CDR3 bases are TGTGCCAGCAGCTTAGAGGGGAGGCCCAATCAGCCCCAGCATTTT. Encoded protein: CASSLEGRPNQPQHF.

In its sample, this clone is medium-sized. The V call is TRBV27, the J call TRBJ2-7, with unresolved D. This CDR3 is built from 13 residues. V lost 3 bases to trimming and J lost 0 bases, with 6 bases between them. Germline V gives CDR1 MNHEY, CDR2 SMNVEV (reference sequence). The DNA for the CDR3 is TGTGCCAGCAGTTTCTCCAGCTCCTACGAGCAGTACTTC. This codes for CASSFSSSYEQYF.

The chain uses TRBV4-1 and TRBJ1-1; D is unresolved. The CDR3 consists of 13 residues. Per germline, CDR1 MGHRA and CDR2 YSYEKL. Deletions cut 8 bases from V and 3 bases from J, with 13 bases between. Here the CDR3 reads CASGPGEDTEAFF. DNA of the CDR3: TGCGCCAGCGGGCCTGGGGAGGACACTGAAGCTTTCTTT.

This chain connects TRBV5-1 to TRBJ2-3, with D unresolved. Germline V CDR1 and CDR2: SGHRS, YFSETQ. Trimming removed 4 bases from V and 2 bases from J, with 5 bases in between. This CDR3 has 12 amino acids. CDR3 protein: CASSLLTDTQYF. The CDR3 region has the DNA TGCGCCAGCAGCCTACTCACAGATACGCAGTATTTT.

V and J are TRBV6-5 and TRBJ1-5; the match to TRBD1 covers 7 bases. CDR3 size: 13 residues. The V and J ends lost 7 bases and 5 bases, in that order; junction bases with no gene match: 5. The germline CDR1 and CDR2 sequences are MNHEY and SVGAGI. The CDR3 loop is CASNQQGDQPQHF. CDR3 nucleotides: TGTGCCAGCAATCAGCAGGGGGATCAGCCCCAGCATTTT.

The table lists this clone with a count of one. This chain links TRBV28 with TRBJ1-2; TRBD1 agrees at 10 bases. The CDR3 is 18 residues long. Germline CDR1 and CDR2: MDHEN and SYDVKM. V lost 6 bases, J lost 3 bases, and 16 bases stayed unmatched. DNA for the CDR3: TGTGCCAGCAGCTACCCCCCGGGACAGGGGCGGAATTACTATGGCTACACCTTC. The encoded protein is CASSYPPGQGRNYYGYTF.

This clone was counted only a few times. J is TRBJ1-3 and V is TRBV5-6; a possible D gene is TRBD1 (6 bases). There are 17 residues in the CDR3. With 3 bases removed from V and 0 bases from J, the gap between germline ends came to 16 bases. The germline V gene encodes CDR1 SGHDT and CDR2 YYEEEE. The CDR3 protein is CASSSWTASPSGNTIYF. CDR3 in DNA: TGTGCCAGCAGCTCCTGGACAGCAAGTCCCTCTGGAAACACCATATATTTT.

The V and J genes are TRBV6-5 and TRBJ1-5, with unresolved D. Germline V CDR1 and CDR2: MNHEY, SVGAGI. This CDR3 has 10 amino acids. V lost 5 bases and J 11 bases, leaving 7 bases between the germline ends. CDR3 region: CASSGLAQHF. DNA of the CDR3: TGTGCCAGCAGTGGTCTAGCCCAGCATTTT.

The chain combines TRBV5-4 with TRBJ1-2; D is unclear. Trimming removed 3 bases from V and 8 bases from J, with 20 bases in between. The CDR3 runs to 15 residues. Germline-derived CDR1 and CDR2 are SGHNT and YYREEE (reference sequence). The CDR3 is CASSWADPTLSGYTF. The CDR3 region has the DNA TGTGCCAGCAGCTGGGCCGACCCCACTCTGTCCGGCTACACCTTC.

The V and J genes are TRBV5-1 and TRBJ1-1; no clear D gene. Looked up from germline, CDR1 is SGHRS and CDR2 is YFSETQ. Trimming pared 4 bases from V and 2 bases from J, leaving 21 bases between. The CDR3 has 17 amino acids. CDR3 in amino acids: CASSTRYSGSPNTEAFF. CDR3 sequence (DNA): TGCGCCAGCAGCACGCGTTACTCGGGCAGTCCCAACACTGAAGCTTTCTTT.

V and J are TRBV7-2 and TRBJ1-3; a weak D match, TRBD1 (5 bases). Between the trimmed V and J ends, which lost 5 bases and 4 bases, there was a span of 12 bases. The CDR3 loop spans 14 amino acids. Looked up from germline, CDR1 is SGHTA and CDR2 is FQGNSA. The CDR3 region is CASSAGLSGNTIYF. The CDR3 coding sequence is TGTGCCAGCAGCGCGGGGCTTTCGGGAAACACCATATATTTT.

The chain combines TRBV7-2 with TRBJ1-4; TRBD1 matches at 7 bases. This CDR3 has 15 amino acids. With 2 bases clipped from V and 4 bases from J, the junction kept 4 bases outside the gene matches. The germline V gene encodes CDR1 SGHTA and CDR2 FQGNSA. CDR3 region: CASSLPQGGNEKLFF. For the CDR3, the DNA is TGTGCCAGCAGCTTACCCCAGGGGGGTAATGAAAAACTGTTTTTT.

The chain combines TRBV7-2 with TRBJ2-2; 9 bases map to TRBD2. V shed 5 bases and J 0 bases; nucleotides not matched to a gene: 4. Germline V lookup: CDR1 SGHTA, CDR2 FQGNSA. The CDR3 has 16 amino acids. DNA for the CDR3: TGTGCCAGCAGCCAAGTAGCGGGAGCGAACACCGGGGAGCTGTTTTTT. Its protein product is CASSQVAGANTGELFF.

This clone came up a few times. CDR3 protein: CASSTDLPLRGYTF. CDR3 in DNA: TGTGCCAGCAGTACGGACCTTCCGCTTCGGGGCTACACCTTC. The chain joins TRBV28 to TRBJ1-2, with D unclear. The germline V and J ends were trimmed by 5 bases and 8 bases, with 18 bases remaining between them. Germline V CDR1 and CDR2: MDHEN, SYDVKM. The CDR3 loop spans 14 amino acids.

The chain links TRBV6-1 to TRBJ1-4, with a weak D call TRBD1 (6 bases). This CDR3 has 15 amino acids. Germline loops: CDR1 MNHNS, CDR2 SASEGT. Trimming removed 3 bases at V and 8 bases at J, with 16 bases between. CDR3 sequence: CASSDLGGGSEKLFF. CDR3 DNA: TGTGCCAGCAGTGATTTAGGGGGAGGTAGCGAAAAACTGTTTTTT.

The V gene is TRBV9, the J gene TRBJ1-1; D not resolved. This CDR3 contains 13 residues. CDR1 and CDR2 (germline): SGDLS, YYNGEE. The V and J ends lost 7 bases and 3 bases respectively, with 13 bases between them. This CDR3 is CASGPEGYTEAFF. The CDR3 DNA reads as TGTGCCAGCGGACCCGAGGGCTACACTGAAGCTTTCTTT.

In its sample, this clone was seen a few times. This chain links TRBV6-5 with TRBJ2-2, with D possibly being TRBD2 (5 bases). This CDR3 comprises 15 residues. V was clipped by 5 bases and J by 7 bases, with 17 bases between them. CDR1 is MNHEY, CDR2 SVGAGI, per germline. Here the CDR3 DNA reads TGTGCCAGCAGTCACCGACGGGGTAGGGACGGGGAGCTGTTTTTT. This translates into CASSHRRGRDGELFF.

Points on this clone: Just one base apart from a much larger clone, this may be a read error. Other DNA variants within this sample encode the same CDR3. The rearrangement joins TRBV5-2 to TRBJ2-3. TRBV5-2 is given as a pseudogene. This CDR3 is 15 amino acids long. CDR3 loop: CASSLVAGYTDTQYF. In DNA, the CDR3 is TGCGCCAGCAGCTTAGTCGCCGGATACACAGATACGCAGTATTTT.

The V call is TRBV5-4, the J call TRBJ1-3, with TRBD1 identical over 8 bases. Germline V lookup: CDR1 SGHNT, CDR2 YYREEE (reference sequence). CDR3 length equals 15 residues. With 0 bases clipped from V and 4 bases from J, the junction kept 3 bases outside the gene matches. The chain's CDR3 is CASSLGQGNGNTIYF. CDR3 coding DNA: TGTGCCAGCAGCTTGGGACAGGGGAACGGAAACACCATATATTTT.

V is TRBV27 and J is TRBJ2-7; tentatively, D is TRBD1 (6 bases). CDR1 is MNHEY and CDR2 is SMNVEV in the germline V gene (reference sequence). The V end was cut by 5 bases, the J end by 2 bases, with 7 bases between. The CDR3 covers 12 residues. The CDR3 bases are TGTGCCAGCAGTAGGGACACCTACGAGCAGTACTTC. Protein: CASSRDTYEQYF.

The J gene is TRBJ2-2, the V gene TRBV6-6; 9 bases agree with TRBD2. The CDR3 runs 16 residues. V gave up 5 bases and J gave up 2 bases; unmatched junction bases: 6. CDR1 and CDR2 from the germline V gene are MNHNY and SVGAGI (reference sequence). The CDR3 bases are TGTGCCAGCAGTCCCAATAGCGGGAGAAACACCGGGGAGCTGTTTTTT. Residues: CASSPNSGRNTGELFF.

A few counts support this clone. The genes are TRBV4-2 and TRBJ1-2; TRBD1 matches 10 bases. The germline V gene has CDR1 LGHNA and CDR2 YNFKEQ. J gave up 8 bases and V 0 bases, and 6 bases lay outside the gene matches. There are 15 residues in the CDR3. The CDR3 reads CASSQDDRGRGGYTF. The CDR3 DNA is TGTGCCAGCAGCCAAGACGACAGGGGGCGAGGCGGCTACACCTTC.

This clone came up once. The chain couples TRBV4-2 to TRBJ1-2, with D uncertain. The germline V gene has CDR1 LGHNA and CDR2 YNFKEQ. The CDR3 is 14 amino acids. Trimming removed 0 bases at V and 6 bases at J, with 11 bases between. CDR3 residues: CASSQDTRTHGYTF. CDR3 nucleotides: TGTGCCAGCAGCCAAGATACGCGGACGCATGGCTACACCTTC.

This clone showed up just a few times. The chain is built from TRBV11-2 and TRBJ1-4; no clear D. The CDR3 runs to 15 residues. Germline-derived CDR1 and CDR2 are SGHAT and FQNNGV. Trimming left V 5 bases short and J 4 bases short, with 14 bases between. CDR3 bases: TGTGCCAGCAGCCCTAGAACCGGGTTTAATGAAAAACTGTTTTTT. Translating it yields CASSPRTGFNEKLFF.

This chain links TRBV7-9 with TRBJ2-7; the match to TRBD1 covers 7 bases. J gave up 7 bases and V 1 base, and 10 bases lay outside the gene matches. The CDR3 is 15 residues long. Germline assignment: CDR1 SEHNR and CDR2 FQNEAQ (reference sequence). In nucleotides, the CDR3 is TGTGCCAGCAGCTTAGACGGGGACAGCCTAGAAGAGCAGTACTTC. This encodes CASSLDGDSLEEQYF.